This T cell receptor beta chain was retrieved from a study of shared clonotypes between healthy human individuals. Study information: Each donor's CD8 memory used one plate, CD8 naive two, each CD4 subset three.

With respect to this clone: No antigen is known for it.

The CDR3 contains 13 residues. V lost 4 bases and J lost 6; bases outside the gene matches: 6. Germline CDR1 reads SQVTM; CDR2 reads ANQGSEA. Study results and caveats: Across a handful of donors, naive CD4 shared around 5.3%, naive CD8 about 3.2%, memory CD4 2.3%, memory CD8 0.4% to 0.5%. The expectation was that sequencing depth would affect clonotype sharing among donors.

It was at deep level that the assay was run. Libraries were prepared by immunoSEQ multiplex PCR; TCRdb keeps only in-frame clonotypes and omits some of them. The repertoire includes roughly 2.5 million clones, around 90% of them detected once, and over 0.12% sits in the top ten. The V and J genes are TRBV29-1 and TRBJ1-2, with 9 nucleotides matching TRBD1. The TCR sequence derives from a man aged 18-30 years in good health. Material: naive CD4+ T cells sorted from blood. Described subset: CD45RA+ positively selected. The CDR3 region has the DNA TGCAGCGTTGCCGTAGGACAGGGGAATGGCTACACCTTC. The encoded protein is CSVAVGQGNGYTF.